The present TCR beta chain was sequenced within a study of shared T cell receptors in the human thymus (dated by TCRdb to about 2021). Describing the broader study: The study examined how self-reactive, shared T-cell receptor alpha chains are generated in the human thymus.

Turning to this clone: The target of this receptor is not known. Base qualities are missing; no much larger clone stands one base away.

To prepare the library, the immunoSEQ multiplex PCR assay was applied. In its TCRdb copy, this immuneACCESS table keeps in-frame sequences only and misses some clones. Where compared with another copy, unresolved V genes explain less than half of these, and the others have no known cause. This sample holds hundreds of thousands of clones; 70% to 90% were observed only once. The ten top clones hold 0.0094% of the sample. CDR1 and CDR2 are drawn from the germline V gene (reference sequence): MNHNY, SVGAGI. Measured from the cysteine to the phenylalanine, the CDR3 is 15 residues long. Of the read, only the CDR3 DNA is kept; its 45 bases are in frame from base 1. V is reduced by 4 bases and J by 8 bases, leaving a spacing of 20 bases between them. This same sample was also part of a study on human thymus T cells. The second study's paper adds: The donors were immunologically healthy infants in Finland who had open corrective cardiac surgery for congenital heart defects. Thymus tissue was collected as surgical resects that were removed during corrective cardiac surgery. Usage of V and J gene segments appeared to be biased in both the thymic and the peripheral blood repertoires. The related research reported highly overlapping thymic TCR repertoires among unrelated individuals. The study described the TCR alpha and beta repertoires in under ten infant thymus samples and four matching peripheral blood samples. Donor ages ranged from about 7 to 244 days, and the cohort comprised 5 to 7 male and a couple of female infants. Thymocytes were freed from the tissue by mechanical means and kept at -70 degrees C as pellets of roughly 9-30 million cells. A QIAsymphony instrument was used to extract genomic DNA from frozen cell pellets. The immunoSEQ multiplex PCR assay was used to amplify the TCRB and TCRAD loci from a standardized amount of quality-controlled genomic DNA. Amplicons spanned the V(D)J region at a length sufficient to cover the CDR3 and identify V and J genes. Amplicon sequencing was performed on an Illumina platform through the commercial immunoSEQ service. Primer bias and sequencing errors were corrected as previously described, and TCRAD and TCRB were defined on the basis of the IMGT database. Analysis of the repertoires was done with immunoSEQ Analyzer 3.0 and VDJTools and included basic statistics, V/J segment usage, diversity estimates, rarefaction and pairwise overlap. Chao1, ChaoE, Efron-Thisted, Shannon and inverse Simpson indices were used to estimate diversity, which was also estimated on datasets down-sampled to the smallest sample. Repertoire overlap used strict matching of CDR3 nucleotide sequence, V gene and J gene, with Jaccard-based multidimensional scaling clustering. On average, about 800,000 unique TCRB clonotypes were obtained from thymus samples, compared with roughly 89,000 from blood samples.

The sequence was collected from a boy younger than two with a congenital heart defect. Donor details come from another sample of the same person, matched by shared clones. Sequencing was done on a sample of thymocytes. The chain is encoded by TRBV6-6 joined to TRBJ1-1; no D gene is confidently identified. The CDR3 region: CASSFRQSNLPEAFF. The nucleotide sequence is TGTGCCAGCAGTTTCCGACAATCCAATCTTCCCGAAGCTTTCTTT.